Included here is one T cell receptor (beta chain) sequence, with context. The antigen is unknown. Each CDR3 protein gets one entry after TCRdb re-called the RT-PCR reads with MiXCR. The table has hundreds of thousands of distinct CDR3 sequences, approximately 12% seen once. The data were obtained in a study of response to subunit inactivated influenza vaccine. V shed 7 bases and J 9 bases; nucleotides not matched to a gene: 6. This CDR3 has 12 amino acids. Whole-study results and caveats: Each seasonal influenza vaccination recruits few new T cells, the authors suggested.

The chain is built from TRBV12-3 or TRBV12-4 and TRBJ2-3, with 8 bases fitting TRBD2. The source material was PBMCs from blood, sampled on the day of vaccination. The sequence was obtained from a man between 45 and 60 years old who received an inactivated influenza vaccine. In DNA, the CDR3 is TGTGCCAGCACCGGGGGGGTTGGGACGCAGTATTTT. The encoded protein is CASTGGVGTQYF.